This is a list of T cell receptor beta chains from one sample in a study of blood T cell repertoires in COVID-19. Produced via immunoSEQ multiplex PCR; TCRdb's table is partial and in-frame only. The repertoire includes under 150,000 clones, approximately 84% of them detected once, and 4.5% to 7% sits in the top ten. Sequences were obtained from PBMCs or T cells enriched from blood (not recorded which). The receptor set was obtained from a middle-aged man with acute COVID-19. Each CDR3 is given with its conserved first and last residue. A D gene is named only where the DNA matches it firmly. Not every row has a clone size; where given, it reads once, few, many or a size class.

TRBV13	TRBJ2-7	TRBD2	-	CASSPTSGSYEQYF	TGTGCCAGCAGCCCAACTAGCGGGTCCTACGAGCAGTACTTC
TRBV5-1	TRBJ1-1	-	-	CASSLGGRDGNTEAFF	TGCGCCAGCAGCTTAGGGGGACGAGACGGGAACACTGAAGCTTTCTTT
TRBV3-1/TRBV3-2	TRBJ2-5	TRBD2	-	CASSHPLLAGGRETQYF	TGTGCCAGCAGCCATCCCCTGCTAGCGGGGGGACGAGAGACCCAGTACTTC
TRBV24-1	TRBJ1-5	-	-	CATSGWGDGWHGPQHF	TGTGCCACCAGTGGGTGGGGGGACGGCTGGCATGGGCCCCAGCATTTT
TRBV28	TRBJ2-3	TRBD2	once	CASSSIAGGSTDTQYF	TGTGCCAGCAGTTCTATAGCGGGGGGGAGCACAGATACGCAGTATTTT
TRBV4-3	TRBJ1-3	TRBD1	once	CASSQDRDRGNTIYF	TGCGCCAGCAGCCAAGATAGGGACAGGGGTAACACCATATATTTT
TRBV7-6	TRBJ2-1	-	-	CASSLDLPGAGAPNEQFF	TGTGCCAGCAGCTTAGACCTACCGGGGGCGGGAGCCCCTAATGAGCAGTTCTTC
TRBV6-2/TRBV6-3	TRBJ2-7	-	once	CASSLSTYYEQYF	TGTGCCAGCAGCCTGAGCACCTACTACGAGCAGTACTTC
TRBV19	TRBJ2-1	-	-	CASSSGVRGYNEQFF	TGTGCCAGTAGTTCAGGGGTGAGAGGCTACAATGAGCAGTTCTTC
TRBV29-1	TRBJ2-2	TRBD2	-	CSVEILAGETGELFF	TGCAGCGTTGAAATCCTAGCGGGAGAAACCGGGGAGCTGTTTTTT
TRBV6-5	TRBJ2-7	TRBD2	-	CASSLGRGRLDEQYF	TGTGCCAGCAGTTTGGGGCGCGGGAGGCTAGACGAGCAGTACTTC